The 29 T cell receptor beta chains below all came from one sample that was sequenced in a study of blood T cell repertoires in COVID-19. The data were produced by immunoSEQ multiplex PCR, yet TCRdb's version contains in-frame clones alone and is incomplete. The sample gives about 380,000 clones, 88% of which show up once; more than 1% is in the top ten. Sequencing was done on a sample of PBMCs or T cells enriched from blood (not recorded which). The receptors originated from a young woman who had recovered from COVID-19.

This chain connects TRBV29-1 to TRBJ1-5; 7 bases align to TRBD1. With 4 bases clipped from V and 0 bases from J, the junction kept 6 bases outside the gene matches. CDR1 is SQVTM, CDR2 ANQGSEA, per germline. This CDR3 region has 15 residues. CDR3 in DNA: TGCAGCGTTGTGACCGGGACAGATAGCAATCAGCCCCAGCATTTT. Its protein product is CSVVTGTDSNQPQHF.

In this sample, this clone turned up once. Compared with germline, one end of the junction differs, possibly owing to a read error. The chain has TRBV7-7 and TRBJ1-3; D gene ambiguous. Germline V gene data show CDR1 as SSHAT and CDR2 as FNYEAQ (reference sequence). This CDR3 comprises 16 residues. CDR3: CASSPGRTISGNTIYF. The CDR3 DNA sequence: TGTGCTAGCAGCCCCGGACGGACTATCTCTGGAAACACCATATATTTT.

The rearrangement uses TRBV3-1 (or the pseudogene TRBV3-2) and TRBJ2-3; 8 bases are shared with TRBD2. The CDR3 is made up of 18 amino acids. After removal of 0 bases from V and 2 bases from J, the junction contained 10 bases not matched to a gene. The germline V gene has CDR1 LGHDT and CDR2 YNNKEL (reference sequence). The CDR3 DNA sequence: TGTGCCAGCAGCCAAGAAGCCGGACTAGCTCTTCTCACAGATACGCAGTATTTT. Its protein product is CASSQEAGLALLTDTQYF.

The genes are TRBV24-1 and TRBJ2-5; maybe TRBD2 (6 bases). This CDR3 has 16 amino acids. V shed 7 bases and J shed 5 bases, with 22 bases lying between them. The germline CDR1 and CDR2 sequences are KGHDR and SFDVKD. CDR3 loop: CATRLWTGTPYETQYF. The CDR3 bases are TGTGCCACCAGACTATGGACCGGGACTCCCTATGAGACCCAGTACTTC.

The chain uses TRBV5-1 and TRBJ1-3, with D uncertain. The CDR3 has 16 amino acids. Trimming removed 0 bases at V and 1 base at J, with 11 bases between. Germline CDR1 and CDR2: SGHRS and YFSETQ. CDR3 loop: CASSLAVFSSGNTIYF. The CDR3 DNA reads TGCGCCAGCAGCTTGGCAGTTTTCTCTTCTGGAAACACCATATATTTT. Drawing the rest from reference TRBV5-1 and TRBJ1-3, the complete variable domain is KAGVTQTPRYLIKTRGQQVTLSCSPISGHRSVSWYQQTPGQGLQFLFEYFSETQRNKGNFPGRFSGRQFSNSRSEMNVSTLELGDSALYLCASSLAVFSSGNTIYFGEGSWLTVV.

The chain carries TRBV4-1 and TRBJ2-1; 8 bases map to TRBD2. J was trimmed by 5 bases and V by 1 base; bases with no gene match: 7. CDR3 length: 16 residues. CDR1 is MGHRA and CDR2 is YSYEKL in the germline V gene. The CDR3, as DNA: TGCGCCAGCAGCCAAGTCCCCGGGGGGGGTAACAATGAGCAGTTCTTC. It encodes CASSQVPGGGNNEQFF.

The chain couples TRBV6-5 to TRBJ2-7; D unresolved. V was shortened by 0 bases and J by 3 bases, with 12 bases between the two germline ends. Germline V gene data show CDR1 as MNHEY and CDR2 as SVGAGI. The CDR3 extends over 15 amino acids. The CDR3 loop is CASSYSVAENYEQYF. CDR3 nucleotide sequence: TGTGCCAGCAGTTACTCTGTGGCCGAAAACTACGAGCAGTACTTC.

V usage is TRBV15 and J usage is TRBJ2-7, with 8 bases matching TRBD1. The germline CDR1 and CDR2 sequences are LNHNV and YYDKDF (reference sequence). V gave up 5 bases and J gave up 4 bases; unmatched junction bases: 4. The CDR3 sequence is 13 residues long. CDR3 DNA: TGTGCCACCAGCCGGGACAGGACATACGAGCAGTACTTC. Protein product: CATSRDRTYEQYF.

This clone was detected once. The V call is TRBV7-9, the J call TRBJ2-7, with a tentative D call TRBD2 (5 bases). V lost 2 bases and J lost 0, with 8 bases in between. Looked up from germline, CDR1 is SEHNR and CDR2 is FQNEAQ (reference sequence). The CDR3 totals 14 residues. The CDR3, as DNA: TGTGCCAGCAGCTTATCTGGGAGCTCCTACGAGCAGTACTTC. Amino acid sequence: CASSLSGSSYEQYF.

The chain joins TRBV13 to TRBJ2-5; 8 bases are shared with TRBD2. This CDR3 contains 15 residues. Trimming cost V 4 bases and J 4 bases; bases outside gene matches: 8. The germline gives CDR1 PRHDT, CDR2 FYEKMQ (reference sequence). For the CDR3, the DNA is TGTGCCAGCAGCTCCCCCGGACTAGCACTAGAGACCCAGTACTTC. Protein product: CASSSPGLALETQYF.

The chain is built from TRBV28 and TRBJ1-2; maybe TRBD1 (6 bases). CDR1 MDHEN and CDR2 SYDVKM come from the germline V gene. V lost 4 bases and J lost 8, with 11 bases in between. The CDR3 contains 12 residues. The CDR3 bases are TGTGCCAGCAGTTCTCAGGGGATGGGCTACACCTTC. It is translated as CASSSQGMGYTF.

This clone was recorded once. This sequence joins TRBV19 and TRBJ1-4; D uncertain. V lost 6 bases, J lost 0 bases, and 8 bases lay in between. The CDR3 loop spans 14 amino acids. Per the germline V gene, CDR1 is LNHDA and CDR2 is SQIVND (reference sequence). The DNA of the CDR3 is TGTGCCAGTAGGAGGCTCGCAACTAATGAAAAACTGTTTTTT. The encoded protein is CASRRLATNEKLFF.

This clone was found once. The chain uses TRBV4-3 and TRBJ1-2, with a weak D call TRBD1 (6 bases). The germline CDR1 and CDR2 sequences are LGHNA and YSLEER. This CDR3 has 13 residues. Deletions cut 4 bases from V and 4 bases from J, with 10 bases between. For the CDR3, the DNA is TGCGCCAGCAGCCCCCAGGGGCTCTATGGCTACACCTTC. It specifies CASSPQGLYGYTF.

The chain is built from TRBV6-5 and TRBJ2-7; D may be TRBD2 (6 bases). The germline CDR1 and CDR2 sequences are MNHEY and SVGAGI. The CDR3 consists of 14 residues. V lost 3 bases and J lost 1, with 10 bases in between. The CDR3 loop is CASSYLGGSYEQYF. The CDR3 coding sequence is TGTGCCAGCAGTTATTTGGGGGGTTCCTACGAGCAGTACTTC.

The chain uses TRBV28 and TRBJ1-1; 7 nucleotides align to TRBD1. The J segment lost 0 bases and the V segment lost 5 bases, leaving 6 bases of the junction unmatched. Germline CDR1 reads MDHEN; CDR2 reads SYDVKM. The CDR3 contains 15 residues. In nucleotides, the CDR3 is TGTGCCAGCAGTCATATACAGGGGATGAACACTGAAGCTTTCTTT. This gives the protein CASSHIQGMNTEAFF.

The chain carries TRBV5-5 and TRBJ1-5; D uncertain. The CDR3 covers 15 residues. V was cut by 4 bases and J by 6 bases, with 17 bases left in between. The germline V gene encodes CDR1 SGHKS and CDR2 YYEKEE (reference sequence). The CDR3 DNA follows: TGTGCCAGCAGCGCCCTATTGGGAGAGGTTCAGCCCCAGCATTTT. Amino acid sequence: CASSALLGEVQPQHF. Based on the CDR3 plus reference TRBV5-5 and TRBJ1-5, the full variable domain is DAGVTQSPTHLIKTRGQQVTLRCSPISGHKSVSWYQQVLGQGPQFIFQYYEKEERGRGNFPDRFSARQFPNYSSELNVNALLLGDSALYLCASSALLGEVQPQHFGDGTRLSIL.

The CDR3 nucleotides read TGTGCCAGCAGTAGTAGGGGGCCCTCTGAAGCTTTCTTT. It is translated as CASSSRGPSEAFF. This rearrangement joins TRBV27 to TRBJ1-1, with 7 bases fitting TRBD1. The CDR3 spans 13 residues. V shed 5 bases, J shed 6 bases, and the junction held 6 bases outside the gene matches. Germline V gene lookup returns CDR1 MNHEY and CDR2 SMNVEV (reference sequence).

The chain joins TRBV2 to TRBJ1-6, with TRBD1 matching 9 bases. CDR1 is SNHLY and CDR2 is FYNNEI in the germline V gene. V lost 6 bases, J lost 8 bases, and 8 bases stayed unmatched. The CDR3 totals 15 residues. CDR3 nucleotide sequence: TGTGCCAGCAGAACCGGGACAGGGTACCATTCACCCCTCCACTTT. Translated, it gives CASRTGTGYHSPLHF.

V and J are TRBV5-1 and TRBJ1-1; 8 nucleotides match TRBD1. The CDR3 extends over 14 amino acids. Per the germline V gene, CDR1 is SGHRS and CDR2 is YFSETQ. Unmatched junction bases numbered 11, after V lost 7 bases and J lost 6 bases. The CDR3 loop reads CASFLRTGLPEAFF. The CDR3 nucleotides read TGCGCCAGCTTCCTGCGGACAGGGTTACCTGAAGCTTTCTTT.

V and J are TRBV7-9 and TRBJ1-2; D not certain. Deletions cut 5 bases from V and 7 bases from J, with 14 bases between. The CDR3 has 13 residues. CDR1 SEHNR and CDR2 FQNEAQ come from the germline V gene (reference sequence). CDR3: CASSPGATFGYTF. Written as DNA, the CDR3 is TGTGCCAGCAGCCCGGGAGCTACCTTTGGCTACACCTTC.

The chain uses TRBV3-1 (or the pseudogene TRBV3-2) and TRBJ2-7, with D possibly TRBD2 on 6 matching bases. CDR1 is LGHDT and CDR2 is YNNKEL in the germline V gene (reference sequence). V was trimmed by 3 bases and J by 3 bases, leaving 15 bases between them. This CDR3 has 15 residues. For the CDR3, the DNA is TGTGCCAGCAGCCAGGGGGACGGGACTGGCTACGAGCAGTACTTC. This sequence encodes CASSQGDGTGYEQYF.

V and J are TRBV6-2 or TRBV6-3 and TRBJ2-7; TRBD2 aligns across 10 bases. The CDR3 length is 17 residues. V shed 1 base and J 5 bases; nucleotides not matched to a gene: 11. Per germline, CDR1 MNHEY and CDR2 SVGEGT. The CDR3 nucleotides read TGTGCCAGCAGTTACTACTCCTTAGCGGGGGGTAAGAACGAGCAGTACTTC. Its translation: CASSYYSLAGGKNEQYF.

The chain recombines TRBV5-8 with TRBJ1-4, with 7 bases lining up with TRBD1. The CDR3 totals 14 residues. After removal of 2 bases from V and 7 bases from J, the junction contained 5 bases not matched to a gene. Germline V gene lookup returns CDR1 SGHTS and CDR2 YDEGEE. The CDR3 DNA follows: TGTGCCAGCAGCTTAAGACAGGGTGGTGAAAAACTGTTTTTT. Amino acid sequence: CASSLRQGGEKLFF.

The chain has TRBV6-1 and TRBJ2-7, with a tentative D call TRBD1 (8 bases). Germline V gives CDR1 MNHNS, CDR2 SASEGT. V dropped 2 bases and J dropped 7 bases, with 15 bases sitting between them. This CDR3 has 14 residues. The CDR3 reads CASSERYRGGEQYF. For the CDR3, the DNA is TGTGCCAGCAGTGAACGATACAGGGGGGGAGAGCAGTACTTC.

J is TRBJ1-2 and V is TRBV29-1; possibly TRBD1 for D (5 bases). Trimming left V 7 bases short and J 8 bases short, with 14 bases between. From germline, CDR1 is SQVTM and CDR2 ANQGSEA. This CDR3 is built from 11 residues. CDR3: CSAPGGDGYTF. CDR3 DNA sequence: TGCAGCGCCCCAGGCGGGGACGGCTACACCTTC. Drawing the rest from reference TRBV29-1 and TRBJ1-2, the complete variable domain is SAVISQKPSRDICQRGTSLTIQCQVDSQVTMMFWYRQQPGQSLTLIATANQGSEATYESGFVIDKFPISRPNLTFSTLTVSNMSPEDSSIYLCSAPGGDGYTFGSGTRLTVV.

This chain links TRBV18 with TRBJ1-5, with 7 bases that match TRBD1. Per germline, CDR1 KGHSH and CDR2 LQKENI. V shed 4 bases, J shed 6 bases, and the junction held 9 bases outside the gene matches. The CDR3 extends over 15 amino acids. The CDR3 protein is CASSLGTDPSQPQHF. The CDR3 bases are TGTGCCAGCTCACTGGGGACAGATCCCAGTCAGCCCCAGCATTTT. The complete variable domain, with remaining parts taken from reference TRBV18 and TRBJ1-5, reads NAGVMQNPRHLVRRRGQEARLRCSPMKGHSHVYWYRQLPEEGLKFMVYLQKENIIDESGMPKERFSAEFPKEGPSILRIQQVVRGDSAAYFCASSLGTDPSQPQHFGDGTRLSIL.

This clone was seen a handful of times. The chain couples TRBV7-2 to TRBJ1-1; D call uncertain. In germline, CDR1 is SGHTA, CDR2 FQGNSA. The CDR3 is 14 amino acids. V was trimmed by 5 bases and J by 2 bases, leaving 12 bases between them. CDR3 region: CASSPAGINTEAFF. Written as DNA, the CDR3 is TGTGCCAGCAGCCCAGCAGGCATCAACACTGAAGCTTTCTTT.

The chain couples TRBV9 to TRBJ2-4; 9 nucleotides match TRBD1. This CDR3 has 15 amino acids. Germline CDR1 and CDR2: SGDLS and YYNGEE. Trimming removed 3 bases from V and 3 bases from J; junction bases left unmatched: 4. The CDR3, as DNA: TGTGCCAGCAGCGCCGGACAGGGGAACAAAAACATTCAGTACTTC. Residues: CASSAGQGNKNIQYF.

The chain couples TRBV30 to TRBJ1-5; D unclear. The V end was cut by 8 bases, the J end by 4 bases, with 12 bases between. This CDR3 comprises 12 residues. CDR1 is GTSNPN and CDR2 is SVGIG in the germline V gene (reference sequence). This chain's CDR3 is CAGGRGNQPQHF. CDR3 in DNA: TGTGCCGGAGGCCGGGGAAATCAGCCCCAGCATTTT.